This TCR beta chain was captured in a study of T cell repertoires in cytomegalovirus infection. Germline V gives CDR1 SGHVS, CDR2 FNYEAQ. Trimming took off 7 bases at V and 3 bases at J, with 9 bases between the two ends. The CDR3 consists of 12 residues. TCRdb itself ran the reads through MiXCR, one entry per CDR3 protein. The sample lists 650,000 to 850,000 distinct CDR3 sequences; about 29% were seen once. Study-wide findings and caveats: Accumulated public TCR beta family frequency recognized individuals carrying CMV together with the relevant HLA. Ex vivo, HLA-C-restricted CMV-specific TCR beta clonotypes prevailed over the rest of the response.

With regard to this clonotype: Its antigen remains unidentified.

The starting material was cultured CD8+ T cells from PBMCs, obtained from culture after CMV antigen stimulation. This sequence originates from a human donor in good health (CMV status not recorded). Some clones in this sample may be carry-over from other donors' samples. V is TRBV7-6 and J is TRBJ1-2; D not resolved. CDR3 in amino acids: CASTLYHYGYTF. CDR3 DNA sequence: TGTGCCAGCACCCTTTATCACTATGGCTACACCTTC.